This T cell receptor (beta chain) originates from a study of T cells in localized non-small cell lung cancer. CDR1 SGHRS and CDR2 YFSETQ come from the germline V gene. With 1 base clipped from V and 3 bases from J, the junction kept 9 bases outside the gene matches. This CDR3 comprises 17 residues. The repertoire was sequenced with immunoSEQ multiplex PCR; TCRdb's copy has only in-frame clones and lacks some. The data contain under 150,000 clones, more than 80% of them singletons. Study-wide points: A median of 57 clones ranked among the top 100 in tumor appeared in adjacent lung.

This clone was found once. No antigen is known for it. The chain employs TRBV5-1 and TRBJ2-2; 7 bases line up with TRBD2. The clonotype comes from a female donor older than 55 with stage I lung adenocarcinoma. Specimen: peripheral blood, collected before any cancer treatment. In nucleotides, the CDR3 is TGCGCCAGCAGCTTGAGGTCCGGGGGGATCGACACCGGGGAGCTGTTTTTT. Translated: CASSLRSGGIDTGELFF.